This T cell receptor (beta chain) comes out of a study of CD8+ T cells in alopecia areata. Study details: Percent affected scalp area, the SALT score, rated treated patients' severity. General study results and limits: Lesional tissue from the scalp (especially in alopecia totalis/universalis) showed higher clonality than normal scalp. Tofacitinib did not eliminate many expanded lesional clones from scalp or blood.

The sample's treatment: oral pan-JAK inhibitor, 5-10 mg twice daily. Obtained from alopecia areata patients were lesional scalp punch biopsies along with peripheral blood. Germline V gene lookup returns CDR1 SEHNR and CDR2 FQNEAQ (reference sequence). The V and J ends lost 10 bases and 3 bases respectively, with 12 bases between them. The CDR3 contains 12 residues. Remarks on this clone: Its antigen remains unidentified.

Reverse transcribed after extraction, RNA yielded cDNA as the sequencing template. The table came from immunoSEQ multiplex PCR; TCRdb's copy has only in-frame clones and leaves some out. The sample carries 150,000 to 200,000 clones, 51% recorded once. The clonotype comes from a human donor with alopecia areata. The material was CD8+ T cells sorted from blood, obtained around week 54, from a patient treated with tofacitinib. V gene TRBV7-9 combines with J gene TRBJ1-1; D not resolved. This chain's CDR3 is CATPSVDTEAFF. CDR3 in DNA: TGTGCCACCCCGTCAGTGGACACTGAAGCTTTCTTT.